This T cell receptor beta chain is drawn from a study of OX40 agonist ivuxolimab in advanced cancers. Germline V gene sequence: CDR1 SGDLS, CDR2 YYNGEE. The CDR3 has 11 amino acids. V lost 7 bases and J 5 bases, leaving 9 bases between the germline ends. Generated by immunoSEQ multiplex PCR, the TCRdb table keeps only in-frame clones and is missing some. The sample lists about 22,000 clones, about four fifths occurring once. The TCR comes from an adult with an advanced solid tumor such as melanoma, head and neck, liver or kidney cancer. The chain links TRBV9 to TRBJ2-5, with D unclear. The sequences come from CD4+ or CD8+ T cells sorted from blood, collected in a trial of the OX40 agonist ivuxolimab. Here the CDR3 DNA reads TGTGCCAGCGGACGTGGGGAGACCCAGTACTTC. The encoded protein is CASGRGETQYF.